The 18 T cell receptor beta chains below come from one sample, sequenced in a study of T cells in Graves' hyperthyroidism and ophthalmopathy. Researchers took RNA transcripts and amplified the TCR beta CDR3 regions from them. Using the HTBI primer set, a first-round RT-PCR was run on the TCR CDR3. TCRdb used MiXCR to reprocess the multiplex PCR reads, holding one entry per CDR3 protein. The data show around 400,000 distinct CDR3 sequences, about 25% seen once. Sequencing was done on a sample of blood. These receptors were taken from a middle-aged man with Graves' hyperthyroidism.

This clonotype was picked up a small number of times. The V and J genes are TRBV20-1 and TRBJ1-2, with a possible D match to TRBD1 (5 bases). V was shortened by 5 bases and J by 6 bases, with 16 bases between the two germline ends. The CDR3 sequence is 13 residues long. CDR1 and CDR2 (germline): DFQATT, SNEGSKA (reference sequence). This CDR3 is CSAQLGGNDGYTF. In DNA form, the CDR3 reads TGCAGTGCTCAATTGGGGGGGAACGATGGCTACACCTTC.

At least ten counts were recorded for this clonotype. This chain links TRBV11-3 with TRBJ2-7, with D unclear. V was clipped by 5 bases and J by 0 bases, with 5 bases between them. CDR1 is SGHNT and CDR2 is YENEEA in the germline V gene. The CDR3 spans 12 residues. The CDR3 coding sequence is TGTGCCAGCAGCCATAACTCCTACGAGCAGTACTTC. Protein product: CASSHNSYEQYF.

This clonotype occurred a few times. The chain has TRBV19 and TRBJ2-5; TRBD1 aligns across 10 bases. Unmatched junction bases numbered 8, after V lost 5 bases and J lost 2 bases. The CDR3 runs 16 residues. The germline gives CDR1 LNHDA, CDR2 SQIVND (reference sequence). CDR3 bases: TGTGCCAGTAGTCAACCGGGACAGGGGACTCAAGAGACCCAGTACTTC. As protein: CASSQPGQGTQETQYF.

In this sample, this clonotype turned up a few times. The J gene is TRBJ2-5, the V gene TRBV28; D uncertain. Deletions cut 1 base from V and 5 bases from J, with 14 bases between. The CDR3 runs to 15 residues. CDR1 is MDHEN and CDR2 is SYDVKM in the germline V gene. The CDR3 DNA reads TGTGCCAGCAGTTTATATAAGGGTCTGAGGGAGACCCAGTACTTC. It codes for CASSLYKGLRETQYF.

The chain links TRBV3-1 to TRBJ2-7; D may be TRBD1 or TRBD2 (6 bases each). Trimming shortened V by 3 bases and J by 2 bases, and 11 bases separated the two germline ends. This CDR3 is built from 14 residues. The germline V gene has CDR1 LGHDT and CDR2 YNNKEL (reference sequence). The CDR3 DNA reads TGTGCCAGCAGCCAGGGGGCTAGCGCCTACGAGCAGTACTTC. Translation gives CASSQGASAYEQYF.

The V call is TRBV5-1, the J call TRBJ2-2; a possible D gene is TRBD1 (6 bases). Germline CDR1 reads SGHRS; CDR2 reads YFSETQ. The length of the CDR3 is 15 residues. V was cut by 1 base and J by 4 bases, with 11 bases left in between. CDR3: CASSLQGLGTGELFF. DNA of the CDR3: TGCGCCAGCAGCTTGCAGGGGCTGGGCACCGGGGAGCTGTTTTTT.

This clonotype was counted many times. The chain employs TRBV11-2 and TRBJ2-1, with 7 nucleotides matching TRBD1. Germline CDR1 SGHAT, CDR2 FQNNGV. V shed 5 bases, J shed 6 bases, and the junction held 10 bases outside the gene matches. The CDR3 length is 15 residues. This CDR3 reads CASSKTGTVFNEQFF. Here the CDR3 DNA reads TGTGCCAGCAGCAAAACCGGGACAGTCTTCAATGAGCAGTTCTTC.

Only a few counts were recorded for this clonotype. V and J are TRBV30 and TRBJ1-5; perhaps TRBD1 as D (6 bases). Per the germline V gene, CDR1 is GTSNPN and CDR2 is SVGIG (reference sequence). This CDR3 region has 13 residues. Trimming left V 3 bases short and J 5 bases short, with 11 bases between. Here the CDR3 reads CAWRTKGDQPQHF. The CDR3 DNA follows: TGTGCCTGGAGAACGAAGGGGGATCAGCCCCAGCATTTT.

This clonotype was detected ten times or more. The chain employs TRBV30 and TRBJ2-6; tentative D call: TRBD2 (5 bases). The CDR3 totals 13 residues. Per germline, CDR1 GTSNPN and CDR2 SVGIG (reference sequence). The V and J ends lost 3 bases and 4 bases respectively, with 7 bases between them. CDR3 DNA: TGTGCCTGGAGGGACTCCGGGGCCAACGTCCTGACTTTC. This sequence encodes CAWRDSGANVLTF.

Only a few counts were recorded for this clonotype. The chain joins TRBV7-8 to TRBJ1-1, with D tentatively TRBD1 (5 bases). V was pared by 6 bases and J by 5 bases, with 13 bases between. Germline V gene data show CDR1 as SGHVS and CDR2 as FQNEAQ. This CDR3 is built from 13 residues. DNA for the CDR3: TGTGCCAGCAGTCGACTAAGGGGTACTGAAGCTTTCTTT. Translation: CASSRLRGTEAFF.

Only a few counts were recorded for this clonotype. V is TRBV20-1 and J is TRBJ2-1; TRBD2 matches at 13 bases. CDR1 is DFQATT and CDR2 is SNEGSKA in the germline V gene (reference sequence). The CDR3 contains 16 residues. Trimming cost V 0 bases and J 1 base; bases outside gene matches: 0. The CDR3 protein is CSARELAGGSYNEQFF. In nucleotides, the CDR3 is TGCAGTGCTAGAGAACTAGCGGGAGGGTCCTACAATGAGCAGTTCTTC.

A remark on this clonotype: This may be a read error: a much more frequent sequence differs by one nucleotide. V usage is TRBV2 and J usage is TRBJ2-5; D uncertain. V lost 8 bases to trimming and J lost 1 base, with 14 bases between them. The germline CDR1 and CDR2 sequences are SNHLY and FYNNEI. The CDR3 runs to 14 residues. The CDR3 nucleotides are TGTGCCAGCGTCCCGCGAGACCGCCAAGAGACCCAGTACTTC. Its protein is CASVPRDRQETQYF.

Only a few counts were recorded for this clonotype. The rearrangement uses TRBV14 and TRBJ2-2; D is unresolved. Germline V gives CDR1 SGHDN, CDR2 FVKESK. This CDR3 comprises 13 residues. Trimming took off 3 bases at V and 1 base at J, with 3 bases between the two ends. The CDR3 loop is CASSQRNTGELFF. The DNA of the CDR3 is TGTGCCAGCAGCCAGAGGAACACCGGGGAGCTGTTTTTT.

There are many counts of this clonotype. The CDR3: CASSQDSPEYGGELFF. CDR3 coding DNA: TGTGCCAGCAGCCAAGATTCTCCGGAGTACGGCGGGGAGCTGTTTTTT. This chain uses TRBV3-1 with TRBJ2-2; no firm D call. CDR1 is LGHDT and CDR2 is YNNKEL in the germline V gene (reference sequence). This CDR3 is built from 16 residues. Trimming left V 0 bases short and J 7 bases short, with 15 bases between.

In its sample, this clonotype was seen many times. This chain joins TRBV18 and TRBJ1-1; D not resolved. The CDR3 runs to 13 residues. V gave up 2 bases and J gave up 3 bases, with 7 bases separating them. CDR1 and CDR2 (germline): KGHSH, LQKENI. The CDR3 sequence: CASSPREHTEAFF. The CDR3 region has the DNA TGTGCCAGCTCACCAAGGGAGCACACTGAAGCTTTCTTT.

V gene TRBV28 combines with J gene TRBJ1-5; 9 bases agree with TRBD1. Trimming removed 1 base from V and 4 bases from J; junction bases left unmatched: 2. Germline CDR1 and CDR2: MDHEN and SYDVKM. The CDR3 extends over 15 amino acids. The chain's CDR3 is CASSLLGTGNQPQHF. For the CDR3, the DNA is TGTGCCAGCAGTTTATTGGGGACAGGGAATCAGCCCCAGCATTTT.

This clonotype was found a few times. The V gene is TRBV9, the J gene TRBJ2-1; D is ambiguous. The CDR3 has 13 residues. V was cut by 2 bases and J by 8 bases, with 11 bases left in between. CDR1 is SGDLS and CDR2 is YYNGEE in the germline V gene. As DNA, the CDR3 is TGTGCCAGCAGCGTCGGACCTTTCGATGAGCAGTTCTTC. Residues: CASSVGPFDEQFF.

This rearrangement joins TRBV18 to TRBJ2-5; no definite D call. Trimming left V 2 bases short and J 3 bases short, with 7 bases between. Germline V CDR1 and CDR2: KGHSH, LQKENI. The CDR3 is made up of 13 amino acids. CDR3 protein: CASSPVPKETQYF. The CDR3 bases are TGTGCCAGCTCACCAGTGCCCAAAGAGACCCAGTACTTC.